The 27 T cell receptor beta chains below all came from one sample that was sequenced in a study of cytomegalovirus exposure and HLA in healthy donors. Primers included in the PCR were 60 Vbeta and 13 Jbeta primers. This table comes from immunoSEQ multiplex PCR, and its TCRdb copy is limited to in-frame clones, with some not included. The sample lists 120,000 to 150,000 clones, around 76% occurring once. The sample consisted of PBMCs. The source is a man between 18 and 29 years old in good health and CMV-seronegative.

In its sample, this clone was seen a few times. The chain recombines TRBV15 with TRBJ1-6; D is perhaps TRBD1 (5 bases). The CDR3 is 14 residues long. CDR1 and CDR2 (germline): LNHNV, YYDKDF (reference sequence). V was shortened by 3 bases and J by 5 bases, with 8 bases between the two germline ends. The DNA of the CDR3 is TGTGCCACCAGCAGCCGCAGGGATAATTCACCCCTCCACTTT. It translates to CATSSRRDNSPLHF.

The gene calls are TRBV28 and TRBJ2-7; TRBD2 matches 7 bases. This CDR3 comprises 15 residues. The germline gives CDR1 MDHEN, CDR2 SYDVKM. The ends lost 8 bases at V and 3 bases at J; junction bases unmatched: 13. The CDR3 loop is CASYSTGTNFYEQYF. In DNA form, the CDR3 reads TGTGCCAGCTACTCGACGGGGACTAATTTCTACGAGCAGTACTTC.

The gene calls are TRBV15 and TRBJ2-4, with a tentative D call TRBD2 (5 bases). This CDR3 has 15 amino acids. V gave up 2 bases and J gave up 5 bases, with 13 bases separating them. Germline assignment: CDR1 LNHNV and CDR2 YYDKDF (reference sequence). The CDR3 here is CATSRPSGSENIQYF. In DNA form, the CDR3 reads TGTGCCACCAGCAGACCGAGTGGGAGCGAAAACATTCAGTACTTC.

This clone was picked up a small number of times. The chain is built from TRBV6-5 and TRBJ2-7; D gene ambiguous. The CDR3 has 14 amino acids. Trimming cost V 5 bases and J 0 bases, with 11 bases left between them. The germline CDR1 and CDR2 sequences are MNHEY and SVGAGI. The DNA for the CDR3 is TGTGCCAGCAGTGAAGGTGACTCCTCCTACGAGCAGTACTTC. This sequence encodes CASSEGDSSYEQYF.

V usage is TRBV9 and J usage is TRBJ1-4; D unresolved. The CDR3 totals 15 residues. Trimming left V 0 bases short and J 2 bases short, with 8 bases between. CDR1 is SGDLS, CDR2 YYNGEE, per germline. The CDR3 is CASSVERGTNEKLFF. As DNA, the CDR3 is TGTGCCAGCAGCGTAGAACGAGGGACTAATGAAAAACTGTTTTTT.

This clone was observed a handful of times. The chain is built from TRBV10-2 and TRBJ2-2; weak D call: TRBD1 (5 bases). V dropped 2 bases and J dropped 4 bases, with 11 bases sitting between them. This CDR3 has 15 residues. Germline V gene sequence: CDR1 WSHSY, CDR2 SAAADI. The CDR3 sequence is CASSEGQGGTGELFF. Written as DNA, the CDR3 is TGCGCCAGCAGTGAGGGGCAGGGCGGCACCGGGGAGCTGTTTTTT.

This clone was seen a handful of times. The chain employs TRBV7-6 and TRBJ2-5; possibly TRBD1 for D (5 bases). V gave up 2 bases and J gave up 2 bases, with 9 bases separating them. Germline lookup yields CDR1 SGHVS and CDR2 FNYEAQ. The length of the CDR3 is 14 residues. CDR3 bases: TGTGCCAGCAGCTTATCCGGACAACAAGAGACCCAGTACTTC. Translated: CASSLSGQQETQYF.

V gene TRBV7-6 combines with J gene TRBJ2-1; 9 bases agree with TRBD2. Germline CDR1 reads SGHVS; CDR2 reads FNYEAQ. The J segment lost 0 bases and the V segment lost 5 bases, leaving 8 bases of the junction unmatched. The length of the CDR3 is 17 residues. CDR3 in DNA: TGTGCCAGCAGCCCATCGGCTAGCGGGATCTCCTACAATGAGCAGTTCTTC. This codes for CASSPSASGISYNEQFF.

The gene calls are TRBV2 and TRBJ2-7, with TRBD2 identical over 7 bases. The germline gives CDR1 SNHLY, CDR2 FYNNEI. CDR3 size: 13 residues. V dropped 10 bases and J dropped 0; count of bases not matched to a gene: 6. In DNA form, the CDR3 reads TGTGCCACCGGGGGGACTAACTCCTACGAGCAGTACTTC. This gives the protein CATGGTNSYEQYF.

This clone was seen a few times. The CDR3 region has the DNA TGTGCCAGCAGCTTATTCCGCGGTGATGTGAGCACAGATACGCAGTATTTT. Protein product: CASSLFRGDVSTDTQYF. V usage is TRBV11-2 and J usage is TRBJ2-3, with unresolved D. The CDR3 has 17 amino acids. V lost 2 bases to trimming and J lost 0 bases, with 15 bases between them. Per germline, CDR1 SGHAT and CDR2 FQNNGV.

The chain has TRBV18 and TRBJ2-1; 9 bases line up with TRBD2. In germline, CDR1 is KGHSH, CDR2 LQKENI. This CDR3 has 16 amino acids. The trim removed 1 base at V and 5 bases at J, leaving 6 bases unmatched. The CDR3 spells CASSPRGGGVDNEQFF. The CDR3 coding sequence is TGTGCCAGCTCACCACGTGGCGGGGGGGTCGACAATGAGCAGTTCTTC. The whole variable domain, remainder taken from reference TRBV18 and TRBJ2-1, is NAGVMQNPRHLVRRRGQEARLRCSPMKGHSHVYWYRQLPEEGLKFMVYLQKENIIDESGMPKERFSAEFPKEGPSILRIQQVVRGDSAAYFCASSPRGGGVDNEQFFGPGTRLTVL.

The chain combines TRBV27 with TRBJ1-1, with 8 bases aligning to TRBD1. The germline V gene encodes CDR1 MNHEY and CDR2 SMNVEV (reference sequence). V was clipped by 5 bases and J by 7 bases; unmatched bases: 9. The CDR3 covers 14 residues. CDR3 sequence (DNA): TGTGCCAGCAGTGGACCGGGACAGGCATATGAAGCTTTCTTT. Amino acids: CASSGPGQAYEAFF.

Note on this clone: The sample carries other DNA sequences with the same CDR3. The V call is TRBV6-1, the J call TRBJ2-2; TRBD2 aligns across 7 bases. V shed 2 bases and J 6 bases; nucleotides not matched to a gene: 6. Germline V gene data show CDR1 as MNHNS and CDR2 as SASEGT. The CDR3 length is 15 residues. The CDR3 region is CASSESGLVPGELFF. CDR3 sequence (DNA): TGTGCCAGCAGTGAAAGTGGACTAGTACCCGGGGAGCTGTTTTTT.

The rearrangement uses TRBV5-6 and TRBJ1-1; perhaps TRBD1 as D (6 bases). This CDR3 contains 14 residues. Germline V gene sequence: CDR1 SGHDT, CDR2 YYEEEE. V shed 2 bases and J shed 7 bases, with 15 bases lying between them. CDR3 bases: TGTGCCAGCAGCTTCGCGGGGGCCTTCATTGAAGCTTTCTTT. This gives the protein CASSFAGAFIEAFF.

This clone appeared a single time. This chain connects TRBV6-1 to TRBJ2-7, with 8 bases aligning to TRBD2. With V trimmed by 3 bases and J by 2 bases, 15 bases remained unmatched. This CDR3 contains 18 residues. Germline V CDR1 and CDR2: MNHNS, SASEGT. CDR3 sequence: CASSDSFGAGDPPYEQYF. CDR3 DNA: TGTGCCAGCAGTGATTCTTTCGGAGCGGGAGATCCCCCCTACGAGCAGTACTTC.

This clone was observed once. The chain employs TRBV18 and TRBJ2-4; 11 positions match TRBD1. The CDR3 contains 14 residues. Germline CDR1 KGHSH, CDR2 LQKENI. Trimming removed 3 bases from V and 7 bases from J; junction bases left unmatched: 2. The CDR3 bases are TGTGCCAGCTCACCGGGACAGGGGGTCAACATTCAGTACTTC. The encoded protein is CASSPGQGVNIQYF.

This clone was seen only a few times. This rearrangement joins TRBV19 to TRBJ1-4, with a tentative D call TRBD1 (6 bases). The germline V gene encodes CDR1 LNHDA and CDR2 SQIVND (reference sequence). CDR3 length: 15 amino acids. V lost 5 bases and J 0 bases, leaving 10 bases between the germline ends. In nucleotides, the CDR3 is TGTGCCAGTAGTCTCCAGGGGTCAACTAATGAAAAACTGTTTTTT. This translates into CASSLQGSTNEKLFF. The full variable domain, its missing parts supplied by reference TRBV19 and TRBJ1-4, is DGGITQSPKYLFRKEGQNVTLSCEQNLNHDAMYWYRQDPGQGLRLIYYSQIVNDFQKGDIAEGYSVSREKKESFPLTVTSAQKNPTAFYLCASSLQGSTNEKLFFGSGTQLSVL.

The rearrangement joins TRBV11-3 to TRBJ1-1, with 9 nucleotides matching TRBD1. Per the germline V gene, CDR1 is SGHNT and CDR2 is YENEEA. Trimming removed 3 bases from V and 1 base from J; junction bases left unmatched: 3. The CDR3 runs 15 residues. The CDR3 here is CASSLGQGRNTEAFF. The CDR3 DNA reads as TGTGCCAGCAGCTTGGGACAGGGACGGAACACTGAAGCTTTCTTT.

The J gene is TRBJ2-1, the V gene TRBV7-6; 9 nucleotides agree with TRBD2. CDR3 length: 16 amino acids. Germline CDR1 and CDR2: SGHVS and FNYEAQ. The J segment lost 7 bases and the V segment lost 4 bases, leaving 11 bases of the junction unmatched. Written as DNA, the CDR3 is TGTGCCAGCAGCTACTTGTCGACTAGCGGTTTTAATGAGCAGTTCTTC. Amino acids: CASSYLSTSGFNEQFF.

The V call is TRBV27, the J call TRBJ2-1, with D perhaps matching TRBD1 (5 bases). CDR1 MNHEY and CDR2 SMNVEV come from the germline V gene (reference sequence). Deletions cut 2 bases from V and 7 bases from J, with 6 bases between. The CDR3 spans 12 residues. This CDR3 reads CASSLAGNEQFF. The CDR3 DNA reads as TGTGCCAGCAGTTTAGCAGGGAATGAGCAGTTCTTC.

V usage is TRBV7-9 and J usage is TRBJ2-7, with TRBD1 as a possible D gene (5 bases). Deletions cut 2 bases from V and 0 bases from J, with 14 bases between. The CDR3 is made up of 16 amino acids. Per the germline V gene, CDR1 is SEHNR and CDR2 is FQNEAQ (reference sequence). The CDR3 sequence: CASSLTQGLSSYEQYF. The CDR3, as DNA: TGTGCCAGCAGCTTAACGCAGGGCCTTAGCTCCTACGAGCAGTACTTC. The whole variable domain, remainder taken from reference TRBV7-9 and TRBJ2-7, is DTGVSQNPRHKITKRGQNVTFRCDPISEHNRLYWYRQTLGQGPEFLTYFQNEAQLEKSRLLSDRFSAERPKGSFSTLEIQRTEQGDSAMYLCASSLTQGLSSYEQYFGPGTRLTVT.

This clone was recorded a few times. The V and J genes are TRBV7-9 and TRBJ2-5; 8 nucleotides line up with TRBD1. Germline CDR1 reads SEHNR; CDR2 reads FQNEAQ (reference sequence). The CDR3 is 14 amino acids. V shed 5 bases, J shed 5 bases, and the junction held 7 bases outside the gene matches. The CDR3 nucleotides read TGTGCCAGCAGCGCCTCAGGGGGCCGGGAGACCCAGTACTTC. Translated, it gives CASSASGGRETQYF.

The chain has TRBV18 and TRBJ1-1; 7 bases are a match to TRBD1. With V trimmed by 4 bases and J by 5 bases, 10 bases remained unmatched. Looked up from germline, CDR1 is KGHSH and CDR2 is LQKENI. There are 15 residues in the CDR3. The CDR3 DNA is TGTGCCAGCTCACTACGGGCAGGGGGAGGAACTGAAGCTTTCTTT. Translating gives CASSLRAGGGTEAFF.

This clone has just one count. The chain has TRBV2 and TRBJ2-3; D possibly corresponds to TRBD2 (5 bases). This CDR3 has 14 residues. Germline V lookup: CDR1 SNHLY, CDR2 FYNNEI. Trimming removed 8 bases at V and 0 bases at J, with 12 bases between. The CDR3 bases are TGTGCCAGCCGCACTGGCGGGAGCACAGATACGCAGTATTTT. Residues: CASRTGGSTDTQYF.

The V gene is TRBV5-5, the J gene TRBJ1-5; D is undetermined. The V gene's germline CDR1 is SGHKS and CDR2 YYEKEE (reference sequence). The CDR3 spans 13 residues. The V and J ends lost 1 base and 3 bases respectively, with 5 bases between them. This CDR3 is CASSLWANQPQHF. The CDR3 DNA is TGTGCCAGCAGCTTGTGGGCCAATCAGCCCCAGCATTTT.

V gene TRBV5-1 combines with J gene TRBJ1-5; unclear D gene. Trimming stripped 1 base from V and 6 bases from J, with 11 bases between. The CDR3 covers 14 residues. CDR1 is SGHRS, CDR2 YFSETQ, per germline. The CDR3 coding sequence is TGCGCCAGCAGCTTGACAGTGGAAGGTCAGCCCCAGCATTTT. Amino acid sequence: CASSLTVEGQPQHF.

The chain couples TRBV5-4 to TRBJ1-3, with D uncertain. V was clipped by 4 bases and J by 5 bases, with 13 bases between them. The CDR3 consists of 14 residues. Germline values: CDR1 SGHNT, CDR2 YYREEE (reference sequence). The chain's CDR3 is CASSPRPGRNTIYF. CDR3 nucleotide sequence: TGTGCCAGCAGCCCCCGTCCGGGTAGAAACACCATATATTTT.